This TCR beta chain was sequenced during a study of T cells in Graves' hyperthyroidism and ophthalmopathy. This clonotype came up many times. Antigen unknown. V shed 6 bases, J shed 2 bases, and the junction held 10 bases outside the gene matches. This CDR3 spans 17 amino acids. The germline V gene has CDR1 MDHEN and CDR2 SYDVKM. Researchers took RNA transcripts and amplified the TCR beta CDR3 regions from them. RT-PCR in the first round (using the HTBI primer set) targeted the TCR CDR3. TCRdb ran MiXCR on the multiplex PCR reads and lists one entry per CDR3 protein. The table has around 250,000 distinct CDR3 sequences, about 14% seen once. Patients having uncontrolled infection, another autoimmune disease, pregnancy or lactation were not included. The PBMCs studied were ones that came from roughly 9.4 ml fresh peripheral blood. Study-level points and caveats: The model made its ophthalmopathy prediction, and onset followed a median approximately 6 months later. The authors' 13 V-J model separated ophthalmopathy from stable hyperthyroidism.

V is TRBV28 and J is TRBJ2-6; TRBD1 aligns across 7 bases. This receptor was obtained from a woman aged 40 to 50 with Graves' hyperthyroidism that later progressed to Graves' ophthalmopathy. Sequenced input: blood. In DNA, the CDR3 is TGTGCCAGCAGAAACAGGGGATCCCTGGCTGGGGCCAACGTCCTGACTTTC. Protein sequence: CASRNRGSLAGANVLTF.